The clone carrying this T cell receptor (beta chain) was seen a single time. The data derive from a study of blood T cell repertoires in COVID-19. Overall study: Specimens from acute and convalescent COVID-19 originated in the United States, Italy and Spain. The analysed material was cDNA or gDNA that came from T cells, B-cell-depleted T cells, or PBMCs.

There are 18 residues in the CDR3. The trim removed 2 bases at V and 0 bases at J, leaving 4 bases unmatched. Germline V CDR1 and CDR2: SGHTA, FQGTGA. Original methodology: It was from reference gene primer amplification that nucleated cell counts were estimated. Clones were sequenced by immunoSEQ multiplex PCR, and TCRdb holds only the in-frame ones, with some missing. The D gene and trimming were derived from the DNA, and the V and J assignments and clone size from that table. The table has 200,000 to 300,000 clones, around four fifths seen once. The chain recombines TRBV7-3 with TRBJ2-1, with 13 bases identical to TRBD2. The sequenced material came from peripheral blood. The TCR was taken from a woman aged 55-75 years with active or convalescent COVID-19. CDR3 amino acids: CASSLGLAGATSYNEQFF. The CDR3, as DNA: TGTGCCAGCAGCTTAGGACTAGCGGGAGCGACCTCCTACAATGAGCAGTTCTTC.